This T cell receptor beta chain was obtained from a study of CD4 and CD8 cells across lung adenocarcinoma regions. TCRdb recomputed calls from the PCR reads with MiXCR, one row per CDR3 protein. The sample has 10,000 to 15,000 distinct CDR3 sequences; about 50% are singletons. Deletions cut 2 bases from V and 3 bases from J, with 14 bases between. Germline values: CDR1 SGHTA, CDR2 FQGNSA. The CDR3 is 15 residues long. A few counts support this clonotype. Localized lung adenocarcinoma, a non-small cell lung cancer, affected the donors. This clonotype was sampled from a male donor with lung adenocarcinoma. The CD4 and CD8 labels of this study may be unreliable. This chain joins TRBV7-2 and TRBJ2-7; D is perhaps TRBD2 (5 bases). Sequencing input: CD8+ T cells from the margin of a lung tumor. The chain's CDR3 is CASSLSDGIFYEQYF. CDR3 nucleotides: TGTGCCAGCAGCTTATCCGACGGGATCTTCTACGAGCAGTACTTC.